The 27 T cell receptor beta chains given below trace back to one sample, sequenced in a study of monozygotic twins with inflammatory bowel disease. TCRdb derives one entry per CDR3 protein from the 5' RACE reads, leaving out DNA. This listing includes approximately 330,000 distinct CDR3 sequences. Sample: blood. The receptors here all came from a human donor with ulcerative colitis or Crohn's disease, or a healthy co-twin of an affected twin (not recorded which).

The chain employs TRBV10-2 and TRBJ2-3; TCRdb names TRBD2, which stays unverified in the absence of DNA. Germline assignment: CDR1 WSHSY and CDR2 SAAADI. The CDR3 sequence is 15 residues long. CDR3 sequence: CASSETSGRTDTQYF.

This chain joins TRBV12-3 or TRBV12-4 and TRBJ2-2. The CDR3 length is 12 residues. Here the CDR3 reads CASSYNTGELFF.

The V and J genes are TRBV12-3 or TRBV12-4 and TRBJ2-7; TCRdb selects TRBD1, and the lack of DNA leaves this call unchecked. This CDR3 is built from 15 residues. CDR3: CASSDPHMGAGEQYF.

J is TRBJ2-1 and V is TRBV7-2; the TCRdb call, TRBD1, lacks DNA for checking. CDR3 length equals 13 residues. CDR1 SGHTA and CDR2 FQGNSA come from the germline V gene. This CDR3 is CASSKPGKGEQFF.

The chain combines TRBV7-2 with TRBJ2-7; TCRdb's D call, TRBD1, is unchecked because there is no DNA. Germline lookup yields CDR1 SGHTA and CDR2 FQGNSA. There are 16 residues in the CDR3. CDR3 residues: CASSNSPQGRSYEQYF.

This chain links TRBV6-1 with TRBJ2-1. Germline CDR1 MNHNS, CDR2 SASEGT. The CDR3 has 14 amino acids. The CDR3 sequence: CASSEDRTANEQFF.

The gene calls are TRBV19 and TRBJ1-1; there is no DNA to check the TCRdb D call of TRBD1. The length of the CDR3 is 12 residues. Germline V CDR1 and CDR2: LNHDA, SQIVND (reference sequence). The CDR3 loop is CASTTRRTEAFF.

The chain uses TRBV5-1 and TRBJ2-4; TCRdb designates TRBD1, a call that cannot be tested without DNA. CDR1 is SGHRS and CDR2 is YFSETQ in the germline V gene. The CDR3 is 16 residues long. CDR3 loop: CASSPFLDAPGNIQYF.

CDR3: CASSFRTGSNTEAFF. The rearrangement joins TRBV7-2 to TRBJ1-1; TCRdb selects TRBD1, and the lack of DNA leaves this call unchecked. The V gene's germline CDR1 is SGHTA and CDR2 FQGNSA. The CDR3 sequence is 15 residues long.

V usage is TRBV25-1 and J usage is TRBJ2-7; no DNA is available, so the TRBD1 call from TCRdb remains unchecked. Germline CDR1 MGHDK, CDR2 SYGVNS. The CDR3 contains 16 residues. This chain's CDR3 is CASSDTGGTGFYEQYF.

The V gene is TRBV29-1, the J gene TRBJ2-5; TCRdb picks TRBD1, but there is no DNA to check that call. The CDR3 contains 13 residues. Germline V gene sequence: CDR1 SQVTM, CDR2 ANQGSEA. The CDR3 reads CSVEMTAQETQYF. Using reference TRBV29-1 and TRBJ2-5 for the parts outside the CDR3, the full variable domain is SAVISQKPSRDICQRGTSLTIQCQVDSQVTMMFWYRQQPGQSLTLIATANQGSEATYESGFVIDKFPISRPNLTFSTLTVSNMSPEDSSIYLCSVEMTAQETQYFGPGTRLLVL.

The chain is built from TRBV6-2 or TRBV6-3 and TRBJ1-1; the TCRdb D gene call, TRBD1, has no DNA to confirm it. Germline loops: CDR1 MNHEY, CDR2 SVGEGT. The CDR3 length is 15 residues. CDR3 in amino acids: CASNPIDRGNTEAFF.

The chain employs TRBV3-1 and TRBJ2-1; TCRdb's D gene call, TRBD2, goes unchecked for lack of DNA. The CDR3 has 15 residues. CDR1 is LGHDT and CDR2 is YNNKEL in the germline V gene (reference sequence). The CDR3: CASSQDPGTYNEQFF.

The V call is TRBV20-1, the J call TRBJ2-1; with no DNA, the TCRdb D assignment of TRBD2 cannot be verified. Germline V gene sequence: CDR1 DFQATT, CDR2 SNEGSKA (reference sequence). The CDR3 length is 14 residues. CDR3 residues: CSARGGTLRDEQFF.

The CDR3 is CASSQDRVGYTF. The rearrangement joins TRBV7-2 to TRBJ1-2; TCRdb's assignment of TRBD1 cannot be checked, as there is no DNA. Per germline, CDR1 SGHTA and CDR2 FQGNSA. The CDR3 runs to 12 residues.

The CDR3 sequence: CASSAINRGQTHQPQHF. The chain recombines TRBV19 with TRBJ1-5; TCRdb designates TRBD1, a call that cannot be tested without DNA. The CDR3 spans 17 residues. The germline gives CDR1 LNHDA, CDR2 SQIVND (reference sequence).

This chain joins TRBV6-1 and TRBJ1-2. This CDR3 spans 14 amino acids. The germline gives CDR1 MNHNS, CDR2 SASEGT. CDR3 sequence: CASKLTFGNYGYTF.

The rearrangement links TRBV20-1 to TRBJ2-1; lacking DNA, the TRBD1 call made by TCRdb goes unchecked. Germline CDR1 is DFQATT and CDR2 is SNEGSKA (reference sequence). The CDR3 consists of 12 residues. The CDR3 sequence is CSPRDAPNEQFF.

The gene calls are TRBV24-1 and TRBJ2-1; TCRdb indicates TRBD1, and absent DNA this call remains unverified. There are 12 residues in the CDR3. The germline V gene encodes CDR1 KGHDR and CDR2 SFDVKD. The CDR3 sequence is CATSLPGGEQFF.

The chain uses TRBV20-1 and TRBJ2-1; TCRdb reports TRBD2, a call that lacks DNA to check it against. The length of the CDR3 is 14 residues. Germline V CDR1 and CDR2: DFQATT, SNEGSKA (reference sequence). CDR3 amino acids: CSASRASGTNEQFF.

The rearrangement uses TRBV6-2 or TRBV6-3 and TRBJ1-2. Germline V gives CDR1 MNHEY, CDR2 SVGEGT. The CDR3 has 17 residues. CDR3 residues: CASSYGRVRPGDYGYTF.

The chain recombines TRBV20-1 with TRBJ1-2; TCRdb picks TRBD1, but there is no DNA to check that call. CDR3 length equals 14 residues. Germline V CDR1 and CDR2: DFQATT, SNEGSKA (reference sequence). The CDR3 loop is CSARDPSQSYGYTF.

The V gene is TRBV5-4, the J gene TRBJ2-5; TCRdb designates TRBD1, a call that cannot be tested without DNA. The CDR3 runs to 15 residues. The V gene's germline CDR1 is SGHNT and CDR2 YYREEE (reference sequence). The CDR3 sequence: CASRRGREGQETQYF.

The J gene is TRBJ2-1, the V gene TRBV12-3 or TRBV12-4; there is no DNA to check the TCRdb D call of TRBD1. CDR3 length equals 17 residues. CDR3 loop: CASTPLRGTRDLNEQFF.

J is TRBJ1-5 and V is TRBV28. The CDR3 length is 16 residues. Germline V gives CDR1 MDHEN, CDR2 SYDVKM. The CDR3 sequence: CASSFWLEGGFQPQHF.

The CDR3 loop is CASSQAHGSGRSGEQYF. This rearrangement joins TRBV3-1 to TRBJ2-7; TCRdb returns TRBD2, unconfirmable since there is no DNA. CDR1 LGHDT and CDR2 YNNKEL come from the germline V gene (reference sequence). The CDR3 loop spans 17 amino acids.

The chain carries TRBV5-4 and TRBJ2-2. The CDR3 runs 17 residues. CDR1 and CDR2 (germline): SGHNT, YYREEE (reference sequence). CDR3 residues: CASSLGLDRELTGELFF.